These T cell receptor beta chains were read from a single sample in a study of blood T cells in healthy people across ages. TCRdb reprocessed the 5' RACE reads with MiXCR, giving one entry per CDR3 protein. The sample comprises 500,000 to 600,000 distinct CDR3 sequences, about 26% of which are singletons, and approximately 17% rests with the top ten. The sequencing sample was made of blood. These receptors all stem from a woman aged 70 to 79 in good health. Each CDR3 is given with its conserved first and last residue. Fields, in order: D gene, clone size, V gene, J gene, CDR3 protein, CDR3 DNA. A D gene is named only where the DNA matches it firmly. Clone size is shown for a subset of rows, as once, few, many or a class of expanded clone.

>TRBD1|few|TRBV5-8|TRBJ2-1
CASSLVGRRWTGSSYNEQFF
TGTGCCAGCAGCTTGGTCGGTCGGAGGTGGACAGGGAGCTCCTACAATGAGCAGTTCTTC
>TRBD2|NA|TRBV6-2/TRBV6-3|TRBJ2-1
CASSRLTGTSGGEQFF
TGTGCCAGCAGTCGATTGACCGGGACTAGCGGGGGGGAGCAGTTCTTC
>NA|few|TRBV7-2|TRBJ2-1
CASSQTSGTRQDEQFF
TGTGCCAGCAGCCAAACCTCGGGTACACGCCAGGATGAGCAGTTCTTC
>NA|few|TRBV20-1|TRBJ1-4
CSASPANNEKLFF
TGCAGTGCTAGCCCAGCTAATAATGAAAAACTGTTTTTT
>TRBD2|NA|TRBV20-1|TRBJ2-3
CSASGRGGRKADTQYF
TGCAGTGCTAGCGGTCGGGGGGGACGGAAAGCAGATACGCAGTATTTT
>NA|NA|TRBV18|TRBJ2-4
CASSNDGIIQYF
TGTGCCAGCTCAAACGACGGTATCATTCAGTACTTC
>NA|few|TRBV3-1|TRBJ2-5
CASSQESVGLGTQYF
TGTGCCAGCAGCCAAGAAAGCGTAGGGTTAGGGACCCAGTACTTC
>NA|NA|TRBV18|TRBJ1-6
CASSPGISDSPLHF
TGTGCCAGCTCACCAGGGATTTCGGATTCACCCCTCCACTTT
>NA|few|TRBV12-3/TRBV12-4|TRBJ2-5
CASSLALWTQETQYF
TGTGCCAGCAGTTTAGCGTTATGGACTCAAGAGACCCAGTACTTC
>TRBD1|few|TRBV10-2|TRBJ1-4
CASSDPDRGPNEKLFF
TGCGCCAGCAGTGACCCGGACAGGGGCCCTAATGAAAAACTGTTTTTT
>NA|NA|TRBV27|TRBJ2-7
CASSRGQMNYEQYF
TGTGCCAGCAGCCGTGGGCAGATGAACTACGAGCAGTACTTC
>TRBD1|few|TRBV3-1|TRBJ1-2
CASSGGQGAWGSGYTF
TGTGCCAGCAGCGGGGGACAGGGGGCCTGGGGTAGTGGCTACACCTTC
>NA|few|TRBV12-3/TRBV12-4|TRBJ1-5
CASSFSWGSNQPQHF
TGTGCCAGCAGTTTCTCTTGGGGCAGCAATCAGCCCCAGCATTTT
>NA|NA|TRBV19|TRBJ2-5
CATSKNSGETQYF
TGTGCCACCTCAAAAAATTCGGGGGAGACCCAGTACTTC
>NA|NA|TRBV7-6|TRBJ1-3
CASRANSGNTIYF
TGTGCCAGCAGGGCTAACTCTGGAAACACCATATATTTT
>TRBD1|few|TRBV12-3/TRBV12-4|TRBJ1-6
CASSPRTGANSPLHF
TGTGCCAGCAGTCCCCGGACAGGGGCCAATTCACCCCTCCACTTT
>NA|NA|TRBV4-2|TRBJ1-5
CASSQGTGGLNQPQHF
TGTGCCAGCAGCCAAGGCACCGGGGGGTTAAATCAGCCCCAGCATTTT
>TRBD1|few|TRBV18|TRBJ1-1
CASSLGQGRNTEAFF
TGTGCCAGCTCACTAGGACAGGGGAGAAACACTGAAGCTTTCTTT
>NA|NA|TRBV7-9|TRBJ1-4
CASSPEKLFF
TGTGCCAGCAGTCCTGAAAAACTGTTTTTT
>NA|NA|TRBV20-1|TRBJ1-2
CSAGGSYGYTF
TGCAGTGCTGGAGGGTCCTATGGCTACACCTTC
>NA|NA|TRBV19|TRBJ2-1
CASSRREPPYNEQFF
TGTGCCAGTAGCCGGAGGGAACCACCCTACAATGAGCAGTTCTTC
>NA|NA|TRBV7-3|TRBJ1-1
CASSLQGGSYTEAFF
TGTGCCAGCAGCCTCCAAGGCGGGTCGTACACTGAAGCTTTCTTT
>TRBD2|NA|TRBV4-2|TRBJ2-3
CASSQARLAGGSTDTQYF
TGTGCCAGCAGCCAAGCGCGGCTAGCGGGAGGGTCAACAGATACGCAGTATTTT
>NA|once|TRBV6-5|TRBJ2-1
CAGTVGGPNHEQFF
TGTGCCGGCACCGTCGGGGGACCCAACCATGAGCAGTTCTTC
>NA|few|TRBV6-2/TRBV6-3|TRBJ1-2
CASSGGIRGYTF
TGTGCCAGCAGCGGGGGAATACGTGGCTACACCTTC
>TRBD2|NA|TRBV28|TRBJ2-3
CASSLFLAGATSDTQYF
TGTGCCAGCAGTTTATTCCTAGCGGGGGCCACATCAGATACGCAGTATTTT
>NA|few|TRBV12-3/TRBV12-4|TRBJ1-1
CASSPRNIQGEAFF
TGTGCCAGCAGTCCCCGGAATATACAGGGTGAAGCTTTCTTT